Shown below are 8 T cell receptor beta chains from a single sample sequenced in a study of blood T cell repertoires in COVID-19 (dated by TCRdb to 2018 to 2021). The method behind the library was the immunoSEQ multiplex PCR assay. TCRdb retrieved this table from immuneACCESS and kept in-frame rearrangements only. Not all clones are present; in checked studies, unresolved V genes account for under half, and no reason is known for the remainder. The sample records around 130,000 clones, 80% to 90% of which are singletons. The ten most abundant clones make up approximately 2.4% of the sample. The material sequenced was PBMCs or T cells enriched from blood (not recorded which). The receptor source for this set is a man aged 40-49 years with acute COVID-19.

V usage is TRBV29-1 and J usage is TRBJ1-2; a weak D match, TRBD1 (6 bases). This CDR3 region has 13 residues. The germline V and J ends were trimmed by 2 bases and 2 bases, with 9 bases remaining between them. The germline V gene has CDR1 SQVTM and CDR2 ANQGSEA. The DNA of the CDR3 is TGCAGCGTTGAATTTGGGACAAACTATGGCTACACCTTC. This sequence encodes CSVEFGTNYGYTF. The full variable domain, completed using reference TRBV29-1 and TRBJ1-2, is SAVISQKPSRDICQRGTSLTIQCQVDSQVTMMFWYRQQPGQSLTLIATANQGSEATYESGFVIDKFPISRPNLTFSTLTVSNMSPEDSSIYLCSVEFGTNYGYTFGSGTRLTVV.

The chain joins TRBV10-3 to TRBJ2-1, with 7 bases lining up with TRBD1. CDR3 size: 15 residues. CDR1 is ENHRY and CDR2 is SYGVKD in the germline V gene. J lost 1 base, V lost 6 bases, and 6 bases had no gene match. This CDR3 is CAIRDQGESYNEQFF. The CDR3 coding sequence is TGTGCCATCAGGGATCAGGGGGAATCCTACAATGAGCAGTTCTTC.

V is TRBV7-3 and J is TRBJ2-3; possibly TRBD2 for D (6 bases). CDR1 and CDR2 from the germline V gene are SGHTA and FQGTGA. Trimming shortened V by 1 base and J by 4 bases, and 15 bases separated the two germline ends. The length of the CDR3 is 16 residues. The CDR3 here is CASSLNSGSLADTQYF. The CDR3 DNA is TGTGCCAGCAGCTTAAATAGCGGCTCGCTGGCAGATACGCAGTATTTT. The variable domain in full, with the rest retrieved from reference TRBV7-3 and TRBJ2-3, is GAGVSQTPSNKVTEKGKYVELRCDPISGHTALYWYRQSLGQGPEFLIYFQGTGAADDSGLPNDRFFAVRPEGSVSTLKIQRTERGDSAVYLCASSLNSGSLADTQYFGPGTRLTVL.

V gene TRBV19 combines with J gene TRBJ2-6; tentative D call: TRBD1 (5 bases). Trimming shortened V by 7 bases and J by 0 bases, and 10 bases separated the two germline ends. Germline loops: CDR1 LNHDA, CDR2 SQIVND (reference sequence). The CDR3 is 15 residues long. The CDR3 reads CASIHDSSGANVLTF. The CDR3, as DNA: TGTGCCAGTATCCACGACAGCTCTGGGGCCAACGTCCTGACTTTC.

The J gene is TRBJ1-6, the V gene TRBV12-1; TRBD1 reflects the table's D call only, with no check against the DNA. TRBV12-1 represents a pseudogene. The CDR3 totals 15 residues. The CDR3 DNA sequence: TGTGCCAGCACCCTCCCAGGCAGGGGGGATTCACCCCTCCACTTT. Protein: CASTLPGRGDSPLHF.

J is TRBJ2-5 and V is TRBV2; 12 bases agree with TRBD2. The V segment lost 6 bases and the J segment 2 bases; nucleotides outside the gene matches: 13. The CDR3 is 18 amino acids. Per the germline V gene, CDR1 is SNHLY and CDR2 is FYNNEI. This chain's CDR3 is CASSDSWLAGGWQETQYF. The DNA for the CDR3 is TGTGCCAGCAGCGATTCGTGGCTAGCGGGGGGGTGGCAAGAGACCCAGTACTTC.

V usage is TRBV28 and J usage is TRBJ2-5; D might be TRBD2 (7 bases). V lost 6 bases and J 2 bases, leaving 19 bases between the germline ends. This CDR3 has 16 amino acids. In germline, CDR1 is MDHEN, CDR2 SYDVKM. The CDR3 nucleotides read TGTGCCAGCAGCCCTCGGGGGGCTAGCGGACAAGAGACCCAGTACTTC. It yields the protein CASSPRGASGQETQYF. Variable domain in full (rest from reference TRBV28 and TRBJ2-5): DVKVTQSSRYLVKRTGEKVFLECVQDMDHENMFWYRQDPGLGLRLIYFSYDVKMKEKGDIPEGYSVSREKKERFSLILESASTNQTSMYLCASSPRGASGQETQYFGPGTRLLVL.

The chain links TRBV5-1 to TRBJ2-3; no clear D gene. The germline CDR1 and CDR2 sequences are SGHRS and YFSETQ. CDR3 length: 13 residues. Trimming removed 3 bases at V and 8 bases at J, with 13 bases between. DNA for the CDR3: TGCGCCAGCAGCTGGGCAGAAAGTGCTACGCAGTATTTT. Translating gives CASSWAESATQYF.